This entry describes one TCR beta chain. The V gene end was trimmed by 4 bases and the J gene end by 2 bases; junction bases not matched to a gene: 5. Germline V CDR1 and CDR2: MNHEY, SMNVEV (reference sequence). The length of the CDR3 is 14 residues. The record originates from a study of blood T cells in healthy people across ages. Alongside a J-beta primer mix, a sample-barcoded 5' primer served in a second PCR lasting 7 to 11 cycles. Each CDR3 protein gets one entry after TCRdb re-called the 5' RACE reads with MiXCR. The repertoire consists of under 1,100,000 distinct CDR3 sequences, with around 27% occurring once and the leading ten covering around 0.7%. These data were likewise used in another study, on T cells of mothers and their children. As that report states: Sequencing got over 9 million TCR beta CDR3 reads from each mother and around 3.1 million from each child.

Input material: blood. The gene calls are TRBV27 and TRBJ2-7; 7 nucleotides align to TRBD2. The sequence was collected from a girl between 2 and 10 years old in good health. This CDR3 reads CASSSGGFTYEQYF. The CDR3 DNA reads as TGTGCCAGCAGTTCCGGGGGGTTTACCTACGAGCAGTACTTC.